The rows below give T cell receptor beta chains drawn from one sample of a study of blood T cell repertoires in COVID-19. Profiled with immunoSEQ multiplex PCR; TCRdb holds only in-frame clones, not every one. The sample includes about 160,000 clones, roughly nine tenths of them seen just once. The sequencing sample was made of peripheral blood. The receptors originated from a woman in her 70s with acute or convalescent COVID-19. Each CDR3 is given with its conserved first and last residue. Each record gives: J gene, V gene, D gene, clone size, CDR3 DNA, CDR3 protein. The D gene is left open where the match is weak. Clone sizes are given selectively: once, few, many, or a class where the clone is expanded.

TRBJ1-2 | TRBV7-2 | . | few | TGTGCCAGCAGCTTTGACAGCTACTCTTACGGCTACACCTTC | CASSFDSYSYGYTF
TRBJ1-6 | TRBV5-1 | . | . | TGCGCCAGCAGCTTGCAGGGGCACAGGTCGAATTCACCCCTCCACTTT | CASSLQGHRSNSPLHF
TRBJ1-1 | TRBV29-1 | TRBD1 | . | TGCAGCGTTGGGGACAGCCGGGGCACTGAAGCTTTCTTT | CSVGDSRGTEAFF
TRBJ2-3 | TRBV6-5 | . | . | TGTGCCAGCAGTAATGTAGGAGCGAGCACAGATACGCAGTATTTT | CASSNVGASTDTQYF
TRBJ2-1 | TRBV10-3 | TRBD2 | . | TGTGCCATCAGTGAGCGCACCGGACTAGGGTCCTACAATGAGCAGTTCTTC | CAISERTGLGSYNEQFF
TRBJ2-3 | TRBV7-2 | TRBD1 | . | TGTGCCAGCAGCTCCGGACAGGTTGGGACAGATACGCAGTATTTT | CASSSGQVGTDTQYF
TRBJ2-2 | TRBV9 | TRBD2 | . | TGTGCCAGCAGCGCCGGGACTAGTTCCGGGGAGCTGTTTTTT | CASSAGTSSGELFF
TRBJ2-3 | TRBV28 | . | . | TGTGCCAGCAGCCAAGGTCCTAGCCCAGATACGCAGTATTTT | CASSQGPSPDTQYF
TRBJ2-5 | TRBV7-9 | . | . | TGTGCCAGCAGCGCCACCCGAGCGGCCGAGACCCAGTACTTC | CASSATRAAETQYF
TRBJ1-1 | TRBV5-1 | . | . | TGCGCCAGCAGCTTACAGGAGATGAACACTGAAGCTTTCTTT | CASSLQEMNTEAFF
TRBJ2-3 | TRBV7-3 | . | . | TGTGCCAGCAGCCCATACCTTAGGAGCGGTGGTGGCACAGATACGCAGTATTTT | CASSPYLRSGGGTDTQYF
TRBJ1-2 | TRBV9 | TRBD1 | . | TGTGCCAGCAGCCCCCGGGACAGAGCTAACTATGGCTACACCTTC | CASSPRDRANYGYTF